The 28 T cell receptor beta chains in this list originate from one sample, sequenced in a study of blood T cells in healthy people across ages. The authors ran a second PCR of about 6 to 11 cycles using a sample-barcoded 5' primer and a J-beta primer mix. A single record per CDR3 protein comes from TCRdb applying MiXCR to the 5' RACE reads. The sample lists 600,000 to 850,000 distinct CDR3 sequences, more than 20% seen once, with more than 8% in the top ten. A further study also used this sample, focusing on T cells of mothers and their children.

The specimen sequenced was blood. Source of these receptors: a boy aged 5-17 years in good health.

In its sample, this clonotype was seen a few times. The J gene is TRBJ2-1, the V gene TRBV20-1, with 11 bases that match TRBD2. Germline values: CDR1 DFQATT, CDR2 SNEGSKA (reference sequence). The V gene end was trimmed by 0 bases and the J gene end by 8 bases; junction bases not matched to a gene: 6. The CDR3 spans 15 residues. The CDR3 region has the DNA TGCAGTGCTAGAGAACTAGCGGGGGCCGGGGATGAGCAGTTCTTC. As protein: CSARELAGAGDEQFF.

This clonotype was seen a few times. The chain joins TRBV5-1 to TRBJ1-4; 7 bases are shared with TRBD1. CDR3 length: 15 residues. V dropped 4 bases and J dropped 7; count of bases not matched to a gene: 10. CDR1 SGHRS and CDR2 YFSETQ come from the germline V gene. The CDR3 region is CASSLNSGGSEKLFF. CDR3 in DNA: TGCGCCAGCAGCCTCAATTCAGGGGGTAGTGAAAAACTGTTTTTT.

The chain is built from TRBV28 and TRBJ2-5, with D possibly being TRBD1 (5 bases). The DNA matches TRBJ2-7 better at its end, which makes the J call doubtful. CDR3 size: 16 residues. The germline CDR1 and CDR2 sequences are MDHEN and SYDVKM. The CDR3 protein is CASSLLTTDTLYEQYF. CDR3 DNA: TGTGCCAGCAGTTTATTAACGACGGACACCTTATACGAGCAGTACTTC.

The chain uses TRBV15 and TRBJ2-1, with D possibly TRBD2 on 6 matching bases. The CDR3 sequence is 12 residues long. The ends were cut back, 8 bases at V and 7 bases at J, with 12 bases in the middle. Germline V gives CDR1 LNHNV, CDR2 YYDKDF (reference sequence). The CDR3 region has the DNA TGTGCCACCCAGGGAGGACGGAATGAGCAGTTCTTC. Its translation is CATQGGRNEQFF.

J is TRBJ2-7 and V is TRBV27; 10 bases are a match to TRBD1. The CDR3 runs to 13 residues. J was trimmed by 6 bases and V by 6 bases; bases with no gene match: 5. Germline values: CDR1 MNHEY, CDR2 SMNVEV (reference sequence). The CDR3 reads CASSADRGLEQYF. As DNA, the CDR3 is TGTGCCAGCAGCGCCGACAGGGGGCTCGAGCAGTACTTC.

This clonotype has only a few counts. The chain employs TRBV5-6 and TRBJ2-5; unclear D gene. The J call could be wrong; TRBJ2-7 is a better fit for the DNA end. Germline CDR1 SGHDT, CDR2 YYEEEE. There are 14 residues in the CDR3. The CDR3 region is CASSLEGVSYEQYF. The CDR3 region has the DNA TGTGCCAGCAGCTTGGAAGGAGTCTCCTACGAGCAGTACTTC.

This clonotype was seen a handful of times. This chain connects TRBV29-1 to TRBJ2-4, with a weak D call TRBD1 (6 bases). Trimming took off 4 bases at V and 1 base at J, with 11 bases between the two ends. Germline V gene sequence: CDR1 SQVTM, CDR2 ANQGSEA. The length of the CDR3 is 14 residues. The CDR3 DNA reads TGCAGCGTTGCGGAGCAGGGGGCCAAAAACATTCAGTACTTC. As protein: CSVAEQGAKNIQYF.

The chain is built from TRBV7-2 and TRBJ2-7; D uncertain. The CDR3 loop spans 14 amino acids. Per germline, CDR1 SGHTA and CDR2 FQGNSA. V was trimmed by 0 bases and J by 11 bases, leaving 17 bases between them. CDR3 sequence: CASSLATSPGLKYF. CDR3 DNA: TGTGCCAGCAGCTTAGCGACCTCTCCCGGGTTGAAGTACTTC.

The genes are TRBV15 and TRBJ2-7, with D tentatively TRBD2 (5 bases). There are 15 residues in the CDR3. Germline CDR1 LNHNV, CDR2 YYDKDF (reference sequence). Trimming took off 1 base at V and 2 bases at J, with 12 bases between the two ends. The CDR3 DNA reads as TGTGCCACCAGCAGAGCCTTCAGCGGAACCTACGAGCAGTACTTC. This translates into CATSRAFSGTYEQYF.

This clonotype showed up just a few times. CDR3 bases: TGCAGCGTTGAATCGCTAGCGGGTTCCTACGAGCAGTACTTC. Encoded protein: CSVESLAGSYEQYF. V gene TRBV29-1 combines with J gene TRBJ2-7; 8 bases fit TRBD2. The CDR3 runs to 14 residues. V lost 2 bases, J lost 1 base, and 4 bases stayed unmatched. In germline, CDR1 is SQVTM, CDR2 ANQGSEA.

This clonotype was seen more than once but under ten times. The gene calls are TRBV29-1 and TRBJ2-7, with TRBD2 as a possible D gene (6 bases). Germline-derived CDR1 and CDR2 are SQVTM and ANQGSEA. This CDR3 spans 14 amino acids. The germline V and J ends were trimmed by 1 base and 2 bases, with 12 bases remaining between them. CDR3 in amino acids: CSVEGNSGAYEQYF. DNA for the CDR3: TGCAGCGTTGAAGGCAACTCGGGAGCCTACGAGCAGTACTTC.

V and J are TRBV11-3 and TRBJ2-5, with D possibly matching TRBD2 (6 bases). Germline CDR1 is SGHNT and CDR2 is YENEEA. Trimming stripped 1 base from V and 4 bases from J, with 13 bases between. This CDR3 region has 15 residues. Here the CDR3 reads CASSLGGVGGETQYF. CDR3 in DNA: TGTGCCAGCAGCTTAGGAGGGGTGGGAGGAGAGACCCAGTACTTC.

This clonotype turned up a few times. The CDR3 DNA reads as TGCAGTGCTATTGGGGACTATGGCTACACCTTC. Its protein is CSAIGDYGYTF. The V call is TRBV20-1, the J call TRBJ1-2; D gene ambiguous. Germline CDR1 is DFQATT and CDR2 is SNEGSKA (reference sequence). The V gene lost 4 bases and the J gene lost 3 bases, with 6 bases spanning the gap. The CDR3 totals 11 residues.

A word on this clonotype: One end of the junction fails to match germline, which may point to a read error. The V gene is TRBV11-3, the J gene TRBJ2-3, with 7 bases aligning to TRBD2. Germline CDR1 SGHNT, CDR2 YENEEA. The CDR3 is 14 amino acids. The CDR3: CASSRRGGPDTLYF. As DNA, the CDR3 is TGTGCCAGCTCGAGACGCGGGGGACCAGATACGCTGTATTTT.

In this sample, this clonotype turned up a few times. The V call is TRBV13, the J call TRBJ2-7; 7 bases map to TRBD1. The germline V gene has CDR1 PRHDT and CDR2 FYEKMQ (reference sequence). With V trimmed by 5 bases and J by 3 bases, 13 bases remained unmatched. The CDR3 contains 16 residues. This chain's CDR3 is CASSILRRTGVYEQYF. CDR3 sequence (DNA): TGTGCCAGCAGCATCTTGCGGAGGACAGGAGTCTACGAGCAGTACTTC.

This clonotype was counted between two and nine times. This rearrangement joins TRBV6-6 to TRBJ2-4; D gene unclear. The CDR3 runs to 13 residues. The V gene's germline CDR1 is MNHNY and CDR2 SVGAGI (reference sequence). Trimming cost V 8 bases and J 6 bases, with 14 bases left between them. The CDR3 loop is CASGPKTGNIQYF. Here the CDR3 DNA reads TGTGCCAGCGGACCCAAGACTGGAAACATTCAGTACTTC.

The CDR3 reads CSVVDRGRGETQYF. CDR3 coding DNA: TGCAGCGTAGTAGACAGGGGGCGAGGAGAGACCCAGTACTTC. The chain uses TRBV29-1 and TRBJ2-5; TRBD1 agrees at 10 bases. The CDR3 is 14 residues long. Germline V gene sequence: CDR1 SQVTM, CDR2 ANQGSEA. Losses at the gene ends were 6 bases for V and 4 bases for J; bases not matched to a gene: 8.

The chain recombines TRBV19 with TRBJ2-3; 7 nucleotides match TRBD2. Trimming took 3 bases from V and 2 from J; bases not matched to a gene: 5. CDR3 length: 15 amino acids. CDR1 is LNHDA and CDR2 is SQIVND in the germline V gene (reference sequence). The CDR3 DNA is TGTGCCAGTAGTATCATCAGCGGGACCACAGATACGCAGTATTTT. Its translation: CASSIISGTTDTQYF.

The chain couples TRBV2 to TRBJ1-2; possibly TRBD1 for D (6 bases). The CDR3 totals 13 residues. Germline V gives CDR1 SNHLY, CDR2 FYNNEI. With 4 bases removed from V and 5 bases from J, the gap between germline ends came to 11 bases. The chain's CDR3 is CASSAPGAYGYTF. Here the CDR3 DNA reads TGTGCCAGCAGTGCCCCAGGGGCGTATGGCTACACCTTC.

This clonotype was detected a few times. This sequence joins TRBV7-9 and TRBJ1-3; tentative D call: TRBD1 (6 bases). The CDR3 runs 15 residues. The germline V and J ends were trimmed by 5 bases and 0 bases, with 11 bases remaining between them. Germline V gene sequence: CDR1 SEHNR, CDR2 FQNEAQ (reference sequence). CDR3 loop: CASSPVDSSGNTIYF. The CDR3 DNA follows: TGTGCCAGCAGCCCTGTGGACAGCTCTGGAAACACCATATATTTT.

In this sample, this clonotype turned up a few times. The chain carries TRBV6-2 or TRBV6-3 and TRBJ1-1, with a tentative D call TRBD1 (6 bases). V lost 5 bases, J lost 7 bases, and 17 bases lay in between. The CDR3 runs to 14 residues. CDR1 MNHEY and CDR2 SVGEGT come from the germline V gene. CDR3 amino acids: CASSAAPQGSEAFF. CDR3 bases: TGTGCCAGCAGTGCGGCTCCTCAGGGGAGTGAAGCTTTCTTT.

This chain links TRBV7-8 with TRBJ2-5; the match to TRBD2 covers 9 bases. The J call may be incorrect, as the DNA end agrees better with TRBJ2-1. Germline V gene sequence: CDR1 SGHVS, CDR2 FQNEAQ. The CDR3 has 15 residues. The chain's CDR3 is CASSFRGSGGGEQFF. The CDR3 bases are TGTGCCAGCAGCTTCCGGGGTAGCGGGGGAGGTGAGCAGTTCTTC.

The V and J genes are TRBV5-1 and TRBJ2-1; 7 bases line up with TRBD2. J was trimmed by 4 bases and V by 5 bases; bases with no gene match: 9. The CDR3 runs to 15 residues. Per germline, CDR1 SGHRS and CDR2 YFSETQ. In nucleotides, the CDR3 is TGCGCCAGCAGATCACGTCTAGCGGAATACAATGAGCAGTTCTTC. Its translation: CASRSRLAEYNEQFF.

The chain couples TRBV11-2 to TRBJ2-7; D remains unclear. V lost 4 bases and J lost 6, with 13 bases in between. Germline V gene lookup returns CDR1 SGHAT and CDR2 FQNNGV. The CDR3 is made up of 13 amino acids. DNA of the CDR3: TGTGCCAGCAGCTCCTCTGGCGTCTCCGAGCAGTACTTC. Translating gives CASSSSGVSEQYF.

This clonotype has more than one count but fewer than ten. The chain's CDR3 is CASTTSIGRETQYF. DNA of the CDR3: TGTGCCAGCACAACCAGCATAGGAAGGGAGACCCAGTACTTC. The chain carries TRBV12-3 or TRBV12-4 and TRBJ2-1; no clear D gene. TRBJ2-5 explains the end of the DNA better; the J call may be wrong. CDR3 length: 14 amino acids.

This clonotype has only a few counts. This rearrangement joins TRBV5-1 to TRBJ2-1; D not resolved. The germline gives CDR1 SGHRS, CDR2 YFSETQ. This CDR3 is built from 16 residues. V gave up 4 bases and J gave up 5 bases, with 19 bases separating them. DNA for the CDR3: TGCGCCAGCAGCCCGTGGATTAGGCGAGACGACAATGAGCAGTTCTTC. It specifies CASSPWIRRDDNEQFF.

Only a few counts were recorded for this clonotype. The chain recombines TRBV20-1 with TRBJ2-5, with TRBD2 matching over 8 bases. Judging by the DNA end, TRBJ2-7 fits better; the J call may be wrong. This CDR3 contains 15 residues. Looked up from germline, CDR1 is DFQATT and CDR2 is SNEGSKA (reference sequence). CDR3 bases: TGCAGTGCTAGAGATGGCCTACTAGCGGACTACGAGCAGTACTTC. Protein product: CSARDGLLADYEQYF.

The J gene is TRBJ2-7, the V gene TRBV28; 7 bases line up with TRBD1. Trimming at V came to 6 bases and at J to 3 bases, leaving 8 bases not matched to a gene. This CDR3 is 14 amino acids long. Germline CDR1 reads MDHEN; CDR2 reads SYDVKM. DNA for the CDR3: TGTGCCAGCAGCCCCGAAGGGACAGACTACGAGCAGTACTTC. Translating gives CASSPEGTDYEQYF.